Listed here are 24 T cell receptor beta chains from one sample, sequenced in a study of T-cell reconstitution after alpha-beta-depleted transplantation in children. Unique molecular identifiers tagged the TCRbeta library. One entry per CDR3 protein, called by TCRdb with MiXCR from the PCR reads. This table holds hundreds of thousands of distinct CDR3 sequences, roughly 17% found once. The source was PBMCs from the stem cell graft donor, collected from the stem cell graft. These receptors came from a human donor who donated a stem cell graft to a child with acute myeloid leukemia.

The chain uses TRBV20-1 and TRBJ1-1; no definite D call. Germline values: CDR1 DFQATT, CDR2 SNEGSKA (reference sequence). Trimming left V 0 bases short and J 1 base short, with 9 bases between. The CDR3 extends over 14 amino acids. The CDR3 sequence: CSARDTKKNTEAFF. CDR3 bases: TGCAGTGCTAGAGATACAAAAAAGAACACTGAAGCTTTCTTT.

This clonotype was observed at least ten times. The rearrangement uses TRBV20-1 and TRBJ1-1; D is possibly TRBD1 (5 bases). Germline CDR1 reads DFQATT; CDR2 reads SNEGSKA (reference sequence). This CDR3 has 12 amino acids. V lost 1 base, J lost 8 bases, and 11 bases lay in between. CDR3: CSARALGDEAFF. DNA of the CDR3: TGCAGTGCTAGAGCCCTCGGGGACGAAGCTTTCTTT.

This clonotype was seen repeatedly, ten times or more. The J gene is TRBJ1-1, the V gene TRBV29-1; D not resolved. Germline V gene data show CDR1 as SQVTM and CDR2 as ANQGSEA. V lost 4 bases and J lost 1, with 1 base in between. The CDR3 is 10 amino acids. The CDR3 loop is CSVGNTEAFF. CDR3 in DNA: TGCAGCGTTGGGAACACTGAAGCTTTCTTT.

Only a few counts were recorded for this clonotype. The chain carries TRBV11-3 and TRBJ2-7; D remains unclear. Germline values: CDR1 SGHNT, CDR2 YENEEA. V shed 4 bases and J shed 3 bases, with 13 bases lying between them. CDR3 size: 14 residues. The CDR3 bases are TGTGCCAGCAGCTCCAACCTCGGGTACTACGAGCAGTACTTC. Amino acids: CASSSNLGYYEQYF.

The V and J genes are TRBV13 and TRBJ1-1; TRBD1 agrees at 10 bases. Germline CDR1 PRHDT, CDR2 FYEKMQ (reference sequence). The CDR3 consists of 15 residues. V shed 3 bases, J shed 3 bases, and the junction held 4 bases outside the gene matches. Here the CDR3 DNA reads TGTGCCAGCAGCTTTGAGACAGGGGGCGACACTGAAGCTTTCTTT. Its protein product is CASSFETGGDTEAFF. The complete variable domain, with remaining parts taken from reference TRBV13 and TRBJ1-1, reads AAGVIQSPRHLIKEKRETATLKCYPIPRHDTVYWYQQGPGQDPQFLISFYEKMQSDKGSIPDRFSAQQFSDYHSELNMSSLELGDSALYFCASSFETGGDTEAFFGQGTRLTVV.

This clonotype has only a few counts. Here the CDR3 DNA reads TGTGCCAGCAGCCCCTACGGGGCAGGTAACAATGAGCAGTTCTTC. The encoded protein is CASSPYGAGNNEQFF. The chain recombines TRBV7-2 with TRBJ2-1, with D tentatively TRBD1 or TRBD2 (5 bases each). In germline, CDR1 is SGHTA, CDR2 FQGNSA. Trimming removed 5 bases from V and 5 bases from J, with 16 bases in between. The CDR3 has 15 amino acids.

CDR3 in DNA: TGTGCCAGCAGCTTAGCCTGGGATTCACCCCTCCACTTT. Its protein is CASSLAWDSPLHF. The V gene is TRBV11-2, the J gene TRBJ1-6; no definite D call. This CDR3 is built from 13 residues. CDR1 SGHAT and CDR2 FQNNGV come from the germline V gene. With 1 base removed from V and 8 bases from J, the gap between germline ends came to 6 bases.

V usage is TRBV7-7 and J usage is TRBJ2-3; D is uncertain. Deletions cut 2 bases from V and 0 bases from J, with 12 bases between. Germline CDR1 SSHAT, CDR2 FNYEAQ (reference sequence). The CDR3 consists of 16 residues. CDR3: CASSLLPGFSTDTQYF. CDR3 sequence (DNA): TGTGCCAGCAGCTTACTCCCGGGCTTTAGCACAGATACGCAGTATTTT.

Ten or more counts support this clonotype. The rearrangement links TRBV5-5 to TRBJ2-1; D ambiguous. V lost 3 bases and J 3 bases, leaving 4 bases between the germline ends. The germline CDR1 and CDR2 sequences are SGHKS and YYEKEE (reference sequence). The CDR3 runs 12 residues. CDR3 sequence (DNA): TGTGCCAGCAGCTATTACTACAATGAGCAGTTCTTC. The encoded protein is CASSYYYNEQFF.

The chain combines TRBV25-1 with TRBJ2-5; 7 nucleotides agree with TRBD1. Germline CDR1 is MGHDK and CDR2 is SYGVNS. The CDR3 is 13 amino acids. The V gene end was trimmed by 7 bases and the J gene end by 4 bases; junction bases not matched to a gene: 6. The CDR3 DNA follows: TGTGCCAGCACTTTCCCAGGGGGAGAGACCCAGTACTTC. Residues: CASTFPGGETQYF.

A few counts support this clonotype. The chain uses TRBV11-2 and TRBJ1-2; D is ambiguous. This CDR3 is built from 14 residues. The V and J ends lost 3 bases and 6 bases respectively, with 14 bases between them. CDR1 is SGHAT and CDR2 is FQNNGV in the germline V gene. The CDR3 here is CASSLVGSGDGYTF. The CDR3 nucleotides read TGTGCCAGCAGCTTGGTGGGGAGTGGTGATGGCTACACCTTC.

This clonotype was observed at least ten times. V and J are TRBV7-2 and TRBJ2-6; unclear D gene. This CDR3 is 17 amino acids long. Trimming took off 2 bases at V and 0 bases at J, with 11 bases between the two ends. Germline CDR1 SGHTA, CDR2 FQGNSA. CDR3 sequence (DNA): TGTGCCAGCAGCTTACGAGGCGGCCGCTCTGGGGCCAACGTCCTGACTTTC. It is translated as CASSLRGGRSGANVLTF.

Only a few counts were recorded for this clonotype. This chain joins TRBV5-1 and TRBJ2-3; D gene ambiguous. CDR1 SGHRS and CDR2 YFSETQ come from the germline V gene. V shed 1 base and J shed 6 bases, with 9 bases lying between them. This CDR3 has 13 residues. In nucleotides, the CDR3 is TGCGCCAGCAGCTTGAGAGTTGTGGATACGCAGTATTTT. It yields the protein CASSLRVVDTQYF.

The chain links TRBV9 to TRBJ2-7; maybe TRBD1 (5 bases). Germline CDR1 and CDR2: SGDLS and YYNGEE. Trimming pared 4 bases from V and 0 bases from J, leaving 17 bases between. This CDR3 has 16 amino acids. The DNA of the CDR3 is TGTGCCAGCAGCCCCCAAGTCAGGGCCGCCTCCTACGAGCAGTACTTC. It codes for CASSPQVRAASYEQYF.

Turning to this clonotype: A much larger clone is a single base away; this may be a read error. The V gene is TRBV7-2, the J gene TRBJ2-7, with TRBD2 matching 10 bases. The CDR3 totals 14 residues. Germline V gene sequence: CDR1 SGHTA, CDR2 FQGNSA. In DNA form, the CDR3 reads TGTGCCACCAGCTTAGTCGGAGCGGGGGGGGAGCAGTACTTC. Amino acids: CATSLVGAGGEQYF. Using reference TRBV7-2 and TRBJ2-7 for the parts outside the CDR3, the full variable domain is GAGVSQSPSNKVTEKGKDVELRCDPISGHTALYWYRQSLGQGLEFLIYFQGNSAPDKSGLPSDRFSAERTGGSVSTLTIQRTQQEDSAVYLCATSLVGAGGEQYFGPGTRLTVT.

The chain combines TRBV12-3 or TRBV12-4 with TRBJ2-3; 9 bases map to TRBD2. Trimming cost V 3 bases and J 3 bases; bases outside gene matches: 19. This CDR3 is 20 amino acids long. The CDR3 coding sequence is TGTGCCAGCAGTTTGTCCTACCTAGGCGGGGGGGCTATGGTAACAGATACGCAGTATTTT. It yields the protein CASSLSYLGGGAMVTDTQYF.

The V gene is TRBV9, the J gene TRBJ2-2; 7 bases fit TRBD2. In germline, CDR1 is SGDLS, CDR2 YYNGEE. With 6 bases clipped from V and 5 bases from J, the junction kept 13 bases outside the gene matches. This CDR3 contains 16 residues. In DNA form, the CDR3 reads TGTGCCAGCACTAACGGAGCGGGACTCCTTACCGGGGAGCTGTTTTTT. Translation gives CASTNGAGLLTGELFF.

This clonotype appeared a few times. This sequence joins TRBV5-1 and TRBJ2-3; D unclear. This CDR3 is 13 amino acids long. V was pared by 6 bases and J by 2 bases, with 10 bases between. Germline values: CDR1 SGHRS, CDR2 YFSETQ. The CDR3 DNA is TGCGCCAGCACCCCATGGAACACAGATACGCAGTATTTT. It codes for CASTPWNTDTQYF.

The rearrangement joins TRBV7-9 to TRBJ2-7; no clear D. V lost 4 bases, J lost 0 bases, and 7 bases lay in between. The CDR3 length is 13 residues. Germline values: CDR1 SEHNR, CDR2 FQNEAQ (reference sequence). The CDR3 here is CASSSVISYEQYF. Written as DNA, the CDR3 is TGTGCCAGCAGCTCGGTCATCTCCTACGAGCAGTACTTC.

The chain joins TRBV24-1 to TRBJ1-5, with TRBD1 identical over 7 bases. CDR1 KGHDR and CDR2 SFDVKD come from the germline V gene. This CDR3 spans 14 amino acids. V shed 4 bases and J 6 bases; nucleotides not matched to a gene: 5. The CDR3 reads CATSDPTGTQPQHF. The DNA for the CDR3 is TGTGCCACCAGTGACCCGACAGGGACTCAGCCCCAGCATTTT.

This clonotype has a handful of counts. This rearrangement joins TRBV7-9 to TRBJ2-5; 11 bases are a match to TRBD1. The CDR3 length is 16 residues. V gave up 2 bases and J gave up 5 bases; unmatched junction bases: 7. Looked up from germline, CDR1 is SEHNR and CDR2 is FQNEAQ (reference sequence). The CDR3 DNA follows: TGTGCCAGCAGCTTATTAGGACAGGGGGCGAGTGAGACCCAGTACTTC. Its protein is CASSLLGQGASETQYF.

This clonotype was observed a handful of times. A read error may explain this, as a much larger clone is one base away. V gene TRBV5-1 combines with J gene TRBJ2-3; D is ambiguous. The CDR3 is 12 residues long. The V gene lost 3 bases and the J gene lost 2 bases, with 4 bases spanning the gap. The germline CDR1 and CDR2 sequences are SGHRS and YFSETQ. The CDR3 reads CASSWNTDTQYF. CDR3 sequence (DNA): TGCGCCAGCAGCTGGAACACAGATACGCAGTATTTT.

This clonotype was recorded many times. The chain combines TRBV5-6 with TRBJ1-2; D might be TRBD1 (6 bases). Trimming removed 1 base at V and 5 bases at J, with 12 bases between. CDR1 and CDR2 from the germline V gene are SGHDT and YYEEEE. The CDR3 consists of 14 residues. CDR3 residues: CASSLIRTVYGYTF. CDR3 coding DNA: TGTGCCAGCAGCTTGATCCGGACAGTTTATGGCTACACCTTC.

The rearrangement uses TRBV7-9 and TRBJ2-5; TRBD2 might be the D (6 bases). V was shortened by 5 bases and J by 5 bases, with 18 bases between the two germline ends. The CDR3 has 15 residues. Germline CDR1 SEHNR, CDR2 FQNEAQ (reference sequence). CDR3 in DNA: TGTGCCAGCAGCCCCAGGGACGGGAGCCCCGAGACCCAGTACTTC. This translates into CASSPRDGSPETQYF. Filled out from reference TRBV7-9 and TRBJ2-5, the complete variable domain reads DTGVSQNPRHKITKRGQNVTFRCDPISEHNRLYWYRQTLGQGPEFLTYFQNEAQLEKSRLLSDRFSAERPKGSFSTLEIQRTEQGDSAMYLCASSPRDGSPETQYFGPGTRLLVL.